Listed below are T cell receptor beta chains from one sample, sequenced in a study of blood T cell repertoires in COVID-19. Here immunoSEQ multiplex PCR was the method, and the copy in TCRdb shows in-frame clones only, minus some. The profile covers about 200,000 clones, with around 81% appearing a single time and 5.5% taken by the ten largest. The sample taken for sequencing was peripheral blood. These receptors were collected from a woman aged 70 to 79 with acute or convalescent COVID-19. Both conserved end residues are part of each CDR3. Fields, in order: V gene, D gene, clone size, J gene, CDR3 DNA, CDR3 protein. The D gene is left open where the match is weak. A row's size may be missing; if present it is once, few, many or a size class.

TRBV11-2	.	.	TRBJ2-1	TGTGCCAGCAGCTTATGGGGGGATGAGCAGTTCTTC	CASSLWGDEQFF
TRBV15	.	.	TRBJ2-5	TGTGCCACCAGCAGAGGATCAGTCCAAGAGACCCAGTACTTC	CATSRGSVQETQYF
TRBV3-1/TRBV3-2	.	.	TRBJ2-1	TGTGCCAGCAGCCACCCCCTGGGGGGAGTAGTAGGTGAGCAGTTCTTC	CASSHPLGGVVGEQFF
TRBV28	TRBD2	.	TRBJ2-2	TGTGCCAGCAGTTTATGGAGGCTAGCGGGAGCAAACACCGGGGAGCTGTTTTTT	CASSLWRLAGANTGELFF
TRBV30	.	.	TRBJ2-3	TGTGCCTGGAGTGTTCCCACAGGACGCACAGATACGCAGTATTTT	CAWSVPTGRTDTQYF
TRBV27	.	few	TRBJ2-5	TGTGCCAGCAGTCTAAGGGCGGGGGAGACCCAGTACTTC	CASSLRAGETQYF
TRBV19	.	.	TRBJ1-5	TGTGCCAGTAGTATTGGCTCCGACAGCTTCAATCAGCCCCAGCATTTT	CASSIGSDSFNQPQHF
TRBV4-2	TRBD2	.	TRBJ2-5	TGTGCCAGCAGCCAAGGGGGGGGGAGTGCCCAGTACTTC	CASSQGGGSAQYF
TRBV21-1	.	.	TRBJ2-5	TGTGCCAGCATCCCAGGGCCTAGCGGGTTGCAAGAGACCCAGTACTTC	CASIPGPSGLQETQYF
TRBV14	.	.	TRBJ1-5	TGTGCCAGCAGCCCGGGGGTTAATCAGCCCCAGCATTTT	CASSPGVNQPQHF
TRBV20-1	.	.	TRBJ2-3	TGCAGTGCTAGTGGGAGGGGGGGGCGCATCACAGATACGCAGTATTTT	CSASGRGGRITDTQYF
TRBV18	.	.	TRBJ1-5	TGTGCCAGCTCACCTCTTCCAGGCAATCAGCCCCAGCATTTT	CASSPLPGNQPQHF
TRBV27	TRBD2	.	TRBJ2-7	TGTGCCAGCAGTAAACTAGCGGGAGAGGGCGAGCAGTACTTC	CASSKLAGEGEQYF
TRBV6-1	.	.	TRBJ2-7	TGTGCCAGCAGTGAGGGGGGTTTTTTTTCATACGAGCAGTACTTC	CASSEGGFFSYEQYF
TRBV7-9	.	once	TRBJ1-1	TGTGCCAGCACCCTAGGCGCAGGGCGCACTGAAGCTTTCTTT	CASTLGAGRTEAFF
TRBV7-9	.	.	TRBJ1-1	TGTGCCAGCAGCTTAGGAAGGGGAGGGAACACTGAAGCTTTCTTT	CASSLGRGGNTEAFF
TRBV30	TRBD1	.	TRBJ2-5	TGTGCCTGGAACCCAGGGGGCGTGGGTCAAGAGACCCAGTACTTC	CAWNPGGVGQETQYF
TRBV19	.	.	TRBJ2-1	TGTGCCACCTTAGATAGCGCCTACAATGAGCAGTTCTTC	CATLDSAYNEQFF
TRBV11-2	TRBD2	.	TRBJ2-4	TGTGCCAGCAGCTTAGATTCGGGAGGGGCGGCCAAAAACATTCAGTACTTC	CASSLDSGGAAKNIQYF
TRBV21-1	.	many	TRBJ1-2	TGTGCCAGCAGCAAAGTTTCCAGGGGATATGGCTACACCTTC	CASSKVSRGYGYTF
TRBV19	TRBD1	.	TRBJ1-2	TGTGCCAGTAGTATTCGGACAGGGGATGGCTACACCTTC	CASSIRTGDGYTF
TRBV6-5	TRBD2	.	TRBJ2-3	TGTGCCAGCAGGGTGACTAGCGCCGATACGCAGTATTTT	CASRVTSADTQYF
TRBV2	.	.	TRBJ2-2	TGTGCCAGCAGTGAAGAACAGGCAAACACCGGGGAGCTGTTTTTT	CASSEEQANTGELFF
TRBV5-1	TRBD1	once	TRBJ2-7	TGCGCCAGCAGCTTGGAGGGACAGTACGACGAGCAGTACTTC	CASSLEGQYDEQYF
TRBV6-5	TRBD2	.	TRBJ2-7	TGTGCCAGCAGTCGCGGACTAGCGGCTGCCTACGAGCAGTACTTC	CASSRGLAAAYEQYF
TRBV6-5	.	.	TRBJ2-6	TGTGCCAGCAGTTACTCCAGGGCTGGGGCCAACGTCCTGACTTTC	CASSYSRAGANVLTF
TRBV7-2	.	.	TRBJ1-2	TGTGCCAGCAGCTTAGTTTTCGTGCAGGGCGGTGGCTACACCTTC	CASSLVFVQGGGYTF